This TCR beta chain was found in a study of OX40 agonist ivuxolimab in advanced cancers. Libraries were prepared by immunoSEQ multiplex PCR; TCRdb keeps only in-frame clonotypes and omits some of them. The sample includes 18,000 or so clones, about 67% of them seen just once. Trimming took 0 bases from V and 9 from J, leaving 13 bases between them. This CDR3 spans 15 amino acids. Germline V gene lookup returns CDR1 SGDLS and CDR2 YYNGEE. V and J are TRBV9 and TRBJ1-6; D may be TRBD1 (5 bases). The material was CD4+ or CD8+ T cells sorted from blood, obtained in a trial of the OX40 agonist ivuxolimab. The origin of this receptor is an adult with an advanced solid tumor such as melanoma, head and neck, liver or kidney cancer. In DNA, the CDR3 is TGTGCCAGCAGCGTAGGGATCCAGGGTGGTTCACCCCTCCACTTT. This gives the protein CASSVGIQGGSPLHF. The variable domain in full, with the rest retrieved from reference TRBV9 and TRBJ1-6, is DSGVTQTPKHLITATGQRVTLRCSPRSGDLSVYWYQQSLDQGLQFLIQYYNGEERAKGNILERFSAQQFPDLHSELNLSSLELGDSALYFCASSVGIQGGSPLHFGNGTRLTVT.